This T cell receptor (beta chain) is from a study of OX40 agonist ivuxolimab in advanced cancers. Study-level results: The CD4+ and CD8+ T cells in the blood had expanded clonally by week 6 at 0.1 to 3.0 mg/kg.

Here immunoSEQ multiplex PCR was the method, and the copy in TCRdb shows in-frame clones only, minus some. The sample carries fewer than 25,000 clones, around nine tenths recorded once. No patient had autoimmune disease or received systemic immunosuppression. Note on this clone: Its antigen is undetermined.

Trimming shortened V by 5 bases and J by 4 bases, and 9 bases separated the two germline ends. The CDR3 is 12 amino acids. From germline, CDR1 is MNHEY and CDR2 SMNVEV (reference sequence). The sample consisted of CD4+ or CD8+ T cells sorted from blood, taken in a trial of the OX40 agonist ivuxolimab. The chain carries TRBV27 and TRBJ2-7; the D is unclear. The receptor comes from an adult with an advanced solid tumor such as melanoma, head and neck, liver or kidney cancer. The CDR3 here is CASSPNPYEQYF. The CDR3 DNA sequence: TGTGCCAGCAGTCCTAACCCGTACGAGCAGTACTTC.